This T cell receptor beta chain was recorded in a study of STAT5B mutations in CD4+ large granular lymphocyte leukemia. Study details: Among healthy donors, a particular HLA allele went with more CDR3 'QG' motifs.

This CDR3 comprises 13 residues. V was pared by 0 bases and J by 5 bases, with 7 bases between. From germline, CDR1 is SGHTA and CDR2 FQGTGA. For this clone: The target antigen is unknown.

The table came from immunoSEQ multiplex PCR; TCRdb's copy has only in-frame clones and leaves some out. Among about 36,000 clones, approximately 72% were seen once, and the ten largest hold less than 0.7%. Points from the study as a whole: Top patient clones used TRBV06 genes more often: 8/27 versus 2/35 in controls.

Material: CD4+ T cells from blood buffy coats. V and J are TRBV7-3 and TRBJ2-5, with D uncertain. The TCR was taken from a human donor in good health. The CDR3 spells CASSLTNEETQYF. The CDR3 DNA follows: TGTGCCAGCAGCTTAACGAACGAGGAGACCCAGTACTTC.